This is a list of T cell receptor beta chains from one sample in a study of blood T cell repertoires in COVID-19. Sequencing was performed with immunoSEQ multiplex PCR; in TCRdb, only in-frame clones are kept and a portion is missing. The sample holds 200,000 or so clones, 89% seen once. Sequencing used peripheral blood. The receptor source for this set is a man aged 55-75 years who had recovered from COVID-19. CDR3s leave out the opening cysteine and the closing phenylalanine or tryptophan.

V gene	J gene	CDR3 protein
TRBV10-3	TRBJ2-7	AIKEGEAGGYEQY
TRBV5-6	TRBJ2-7	ASNLNGGGSSYEQY
TRBV6-4	TRBJ1-3	ASSVTDSPGNTIY
TRBV21-1	TRBJ2-7	ASSKEGIGEQY
TRBV2	TRBJ2-5	ASSAGTGRKTQY
TRBV9	TRBJ2-2	ASSDRVLNTGELF
TRBV4-2	TRBJ2-7	ASSQPSGDPYEQY
TRBV5-3	TRBJ1-5	ARSLFHQGCQPQH
TRBV15	TRBJ1-6	ATSRSDRGYSPLH
TRBV5-1	TRBJ2-7	ASSSRGPSYEQY
TRBV18	TRBJ1-5	ASSVNRGGNQPQH
TRBV7-2	TRBJ2-7	ASSNYRGSPYEQY
TRBV4-2	TRBJ2-1	ASSQLPGLAGDNEQF
TRBV6-5	TRBJ2-7	ASSGRGSHEQY
TRBV9	TRBJ2-1	ASTSGVGFYNEQF
TRBV2	TRBJ2-5	ASRLAVQETQY
TRBV7-8	TRBJ2-7	ASSLVGGNPGEQY
TRBV7-2	TRBJ1-1	ASSHGGTEAF
TRBV5-4	TRBJ2-3	ASSLGTRENTQY
TRBV11-2	TRBJ2-7	ASSLVLAGGSSYEQY
TRBV7-2	TRBJ2-2	ASSLREVAGVTGELF
TRBV2	TRBJ1-2	ASLRGRVDYGYT
TRBV5-4	TRBJ1-4	ASSPGQGISTNEKLF